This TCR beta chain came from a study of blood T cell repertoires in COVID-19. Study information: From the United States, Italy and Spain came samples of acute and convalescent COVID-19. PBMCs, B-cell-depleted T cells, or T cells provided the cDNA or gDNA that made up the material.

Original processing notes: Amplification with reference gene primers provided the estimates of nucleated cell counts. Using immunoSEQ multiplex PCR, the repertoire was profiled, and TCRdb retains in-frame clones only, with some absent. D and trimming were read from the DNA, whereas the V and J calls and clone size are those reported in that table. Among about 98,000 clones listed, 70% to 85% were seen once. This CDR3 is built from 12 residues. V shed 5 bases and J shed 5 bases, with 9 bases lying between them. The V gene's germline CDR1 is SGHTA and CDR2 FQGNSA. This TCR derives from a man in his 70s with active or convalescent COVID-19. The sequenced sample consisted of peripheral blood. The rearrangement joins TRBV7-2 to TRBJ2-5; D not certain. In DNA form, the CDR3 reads TGTGCCAGCAGCCACTTGTTGGAGACCCAGTACTTC. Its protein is CASSHLLETQYF. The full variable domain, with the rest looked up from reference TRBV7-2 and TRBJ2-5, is GAGVSQSPSNKVTEKGKDVELRCDPISGHTALYWYRQSLGQGLEFLIYFQGNSAPDKSGLPSDRFSAERTGGSVSTLTIQRTQQEDSAVYLCASSHLLETQYFGPGTRLLVL.